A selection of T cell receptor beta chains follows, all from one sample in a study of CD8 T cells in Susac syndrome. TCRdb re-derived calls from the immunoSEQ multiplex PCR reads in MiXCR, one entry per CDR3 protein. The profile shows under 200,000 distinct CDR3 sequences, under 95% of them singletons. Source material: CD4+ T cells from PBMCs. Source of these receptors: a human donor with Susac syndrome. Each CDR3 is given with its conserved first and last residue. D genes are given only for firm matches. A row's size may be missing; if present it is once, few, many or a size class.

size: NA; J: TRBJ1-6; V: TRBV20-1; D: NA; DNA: TGCAGTGCAGGGGGGCCTAATTCACCCCTCCACTTT; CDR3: CSAGGPNSPLHF
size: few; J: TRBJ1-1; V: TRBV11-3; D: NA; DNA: TGTGCCAGCAGCTTCCAGGAGAACACTGAAGCTTTCTTT; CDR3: CASSFQENTEAFF
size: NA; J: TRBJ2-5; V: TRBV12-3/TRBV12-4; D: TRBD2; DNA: TGTGCCAGCAGTCCCGAGCGGGGGGGCCGAGAGACCCAGTACTTC; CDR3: CASSPERGGRETQYF
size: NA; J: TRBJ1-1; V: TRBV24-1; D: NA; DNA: TGTGCCACCAGTGACGGACTGAACACTGAAGCTTTCTTT; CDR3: CATSDGLNTEAFF
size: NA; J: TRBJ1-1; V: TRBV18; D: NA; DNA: TGTGCCAGCTCACCACCGAGCGGAAGGTACACTGAAGCTTTCTTT; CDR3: CASSPPSGRYTEAFF
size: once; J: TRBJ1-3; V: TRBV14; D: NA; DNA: TGTGCCAGCAGCCAAGATCGGCAGGGCTCTGGAAACACCATATATTTT; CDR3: CASSQDRQGSGNTIYF
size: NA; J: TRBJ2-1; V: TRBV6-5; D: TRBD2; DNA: TGTGCCAGCAGTTACAAAACTAGCGGGGGCCCCAAGGAGCAGTTCTTC; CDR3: CASSYKTSGGPKEQFF
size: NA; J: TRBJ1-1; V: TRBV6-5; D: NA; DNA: TGTGCCAGCAGTTACGGGAGGGTGGGGATCGACACTGAAGCTTTCTTT; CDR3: CASSYGRVGIDTEAFF
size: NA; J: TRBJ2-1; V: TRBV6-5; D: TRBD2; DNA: TGTGCCAGCAGTTACCGCCGACTAGCCAATGAGCAGTTCTTC; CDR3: CASSYRRLANEQFF
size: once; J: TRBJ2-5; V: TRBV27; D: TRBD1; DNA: TGTGCCAGCAGTCAGAAGACAGGGGGGAAGCAAGAGACCCAGTACTTC; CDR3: CASSQKTGGKQETQYF
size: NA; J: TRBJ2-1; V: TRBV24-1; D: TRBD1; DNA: TGTGCCACCAGTGACGAACCGGGACAGGGGAATTACAATGAGCAGTTCTTC; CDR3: CATSDEPGQGNYNEQFF
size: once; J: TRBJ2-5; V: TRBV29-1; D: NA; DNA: TGCAGCGCTACAGGGATACAAGAGACCCAGTACTTC; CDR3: CSATGIQETQYF
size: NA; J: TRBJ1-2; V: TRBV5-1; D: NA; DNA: TGCGCCAGCAGCTTGGGGTATCAGGGACATGGCTACACCTTC; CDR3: CASSLGYQGHGYTF
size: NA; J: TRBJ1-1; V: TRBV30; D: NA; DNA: TGTGCCTGGAGTGTGTCTTCGGCCCGGAGGTCTGAAGCTTTCTTT; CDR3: CAWSVSSARRSEAFF
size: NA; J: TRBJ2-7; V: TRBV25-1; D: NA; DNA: TGTGCCAGCAGTGAATTGGGACAGGTGGGAGGGTACGAGCAGTACTTC; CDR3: CASSELGQVGGYEQYF
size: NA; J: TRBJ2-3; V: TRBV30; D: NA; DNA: TGTGCCTGGATCGGAGGGGGTATAGATACGCAGTATTTT; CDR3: CAWIGGGIDTQYF
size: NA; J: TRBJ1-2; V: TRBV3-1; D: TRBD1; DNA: TGTGCCAGCAGCCAGCGACCGGGACAGGGATCCTATGGCTACACCTTC; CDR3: CASSQRPGQGSYGYTF
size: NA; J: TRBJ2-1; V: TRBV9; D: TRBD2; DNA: TGTGCCAGCAGCGTAGACCCTAGCGGGGGGGTGGGTGAGCAGTTCTTC; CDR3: CASSVDPSGGVGEQFF
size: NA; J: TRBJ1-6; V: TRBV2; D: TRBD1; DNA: TGTGCCAGCGGGGGGACAGGGGGCGACGATAATTCACCCCTCCACTTT; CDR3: CASGGTGGDDNSPLHF
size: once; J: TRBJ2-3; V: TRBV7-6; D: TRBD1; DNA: TGTGCCAGCAGCGTAGGGACAGGAAGGGCCCATACGCAGTATTTT; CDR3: CASSVGTGRAHTQYF
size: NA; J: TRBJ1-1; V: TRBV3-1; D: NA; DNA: TGTGCCAGCAGCCAAGAACTGGGGAACACTGAAGCTTTCTTT; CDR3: CASSQELGNTEAFF
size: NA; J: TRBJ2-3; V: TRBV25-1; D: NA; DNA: TGTGCCAGCAGTGAATTGGCCCCGGCGGGAGATACGCAGTATTTT; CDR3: CASSELAPAGDTQYF
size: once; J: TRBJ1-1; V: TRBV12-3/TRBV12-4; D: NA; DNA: TGTGCCAGCAGTTTCCAAGGTTCGGCTGAAGCTTTCTTT; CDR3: CASSFQGSAEAFF
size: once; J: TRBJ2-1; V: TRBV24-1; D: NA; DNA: TGTGCCACCAGTGATTCGGGGGCCCGCTCCTACAATGAGCAGTTCTTC; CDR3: CATSDSGARSYNEQFF
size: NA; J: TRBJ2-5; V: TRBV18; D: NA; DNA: TGTGCCAGCTCACCATCCGGCCAAGAGACCCAGTACTTC; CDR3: CASSPSGQETQYF
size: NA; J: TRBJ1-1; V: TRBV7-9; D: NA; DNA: TGTGCCAGCAGCTCCACTTTGGCCCACACTGAAGCTTTCTTT; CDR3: CASSSTLAHTEAFF
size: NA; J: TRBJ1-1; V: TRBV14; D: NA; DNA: TGTGCCAGCAGCCCGTACAGGGCGATGAACACTGAAGCTTTCTTT; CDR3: CASSPYRAMNTEAFF
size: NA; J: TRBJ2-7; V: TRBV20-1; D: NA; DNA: TGCAGTGCGGGACCATTAAACAGGGACGAGCAGTACTTC; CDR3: CSAGPLNRDEQYF
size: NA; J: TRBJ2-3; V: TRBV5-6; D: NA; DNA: TGTGCCAGCAGCTTGATCCGGGGGGATACGCAGTATTTT; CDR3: CASSLIRGDTQYF
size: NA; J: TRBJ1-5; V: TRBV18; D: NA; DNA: TGTGCCAGCTCACCCCGGGGGCGCGGAGGGATGGGCAATCAGCCCCAGCATTTT; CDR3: CASSPRGRGGMGNQPQHF
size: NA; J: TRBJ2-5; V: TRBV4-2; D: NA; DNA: TGTGCCAGCAGCGCGGGCGGGCGGGATCAAGAGACCCAGTACTTC; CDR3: CASSAGGRDQETQYF
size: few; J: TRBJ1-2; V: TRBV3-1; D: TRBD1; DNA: TGTGCCAGCAGCCGCGGACAGGGAAACTATGGCTACACCTTC; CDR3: CASSRGQGNYGYTF
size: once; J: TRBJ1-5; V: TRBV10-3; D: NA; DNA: TGTGCCATCAGTGACGGGTCCGGGCAGCCCCAGCATTTT; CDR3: CAISDGSGQPQHF
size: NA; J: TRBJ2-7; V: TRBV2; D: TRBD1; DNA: TGTGCCAGCAGAAGGGACAGGGGGACCTCCTACGAGCAGTACTTC; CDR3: CASRRDRGTSYEQYF
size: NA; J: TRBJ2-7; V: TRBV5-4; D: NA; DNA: TGTGCCAGCAGCTTGGGGGCGGCGGTCGAGCAGTACTTC; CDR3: CASSLGAAVEQYF
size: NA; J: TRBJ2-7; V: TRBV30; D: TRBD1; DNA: TGTGCCTGGAGGGGACAGGGCTTCGAGCAGTACTTC; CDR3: CAWRGQGFEQYF
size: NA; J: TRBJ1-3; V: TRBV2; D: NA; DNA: TGTGCCAGCAGGAACGGGGACCACTCTGGAAACACCATATATTTT; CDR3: CASRNGDHSGNTIYF
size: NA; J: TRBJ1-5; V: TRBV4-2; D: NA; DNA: TGTGCCAGCAGCCAAGACGGGCAGACCAATCAGCCCCAGCATTTT; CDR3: CASSQDGQTNQPQHF
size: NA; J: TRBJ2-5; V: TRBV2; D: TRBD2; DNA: TGTGCCACTGAGCGGGGCCGCCAAGAGACCCAGTACTTC; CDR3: CATERGRQETQYF
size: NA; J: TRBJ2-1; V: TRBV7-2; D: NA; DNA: TGTGCCAGCAGCCTCAGGGTGGACAATGAGCAGTTCTTC; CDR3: CASSLRVDNEQFF
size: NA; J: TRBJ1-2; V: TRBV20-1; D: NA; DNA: TGCAGTGCTAGCTCAGAGAACTATGGCTACACCTTC; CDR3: CSASSENYGYTF
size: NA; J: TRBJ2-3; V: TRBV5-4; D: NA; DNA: TGTGCCAGCAGCCTTTCCGGGGCGGCAGATACGCAGTATTTT; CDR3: CASSLSGAADTQYF
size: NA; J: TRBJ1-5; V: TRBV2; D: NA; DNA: TGTGCCAGCAGGGAACAGGGACTTGGCAATCAGCCCCAGCATTTT; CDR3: CASREQGLGNQPQHF
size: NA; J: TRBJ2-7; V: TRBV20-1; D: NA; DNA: TGCAGTGCGTCAAAACGGGACGAGCAGTACTTC; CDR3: CSASKRDEQYF
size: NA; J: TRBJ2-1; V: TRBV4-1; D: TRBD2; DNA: TGCGCCAGCAGCCAAGATCCCTGGGCGGGGGGGAATGAGCAGTTCTTC; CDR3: CASSQDPWAGGNEQFF
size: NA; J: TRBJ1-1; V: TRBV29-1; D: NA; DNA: TGCAGCGGCCAAAGGGGAGGTAACACTGAAGCTTTCTTT; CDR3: CSGQRGGNTEAFF
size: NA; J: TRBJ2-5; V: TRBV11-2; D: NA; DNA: TGTGCCAGCAGCTTAGAGGCCCCCCAAGAGACCCAGTACTTC; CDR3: CASSLEAPQETQYF
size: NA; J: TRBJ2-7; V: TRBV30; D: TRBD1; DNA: TGTGCCTGGAGTTCACAGGGGCAAGTCGAGCAGTACTTC; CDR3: CAWSSQGQVEQYF